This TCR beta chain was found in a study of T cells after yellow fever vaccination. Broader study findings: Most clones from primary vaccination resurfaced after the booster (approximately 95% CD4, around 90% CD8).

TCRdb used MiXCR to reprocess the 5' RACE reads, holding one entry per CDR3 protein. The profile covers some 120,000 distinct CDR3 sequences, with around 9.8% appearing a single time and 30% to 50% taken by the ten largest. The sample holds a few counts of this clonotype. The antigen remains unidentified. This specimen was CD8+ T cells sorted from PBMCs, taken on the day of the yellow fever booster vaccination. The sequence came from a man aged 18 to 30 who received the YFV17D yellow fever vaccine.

CDR3 protein: CAISESAVYEQYF. The CDR3 DNA sequence: TGTGCCATCAGTGAGTCCGCAGTATACGAGCAGTACTTC. V is TRBV10-3 and J is TRBJ2-7; D not certain. The germline gives CDR1 ENHRY, CDR2 SYGVKD. V lost 0 bases, J lost 4 bases, and 7 bases lay in between. This CDR3 comprises 13 residues.